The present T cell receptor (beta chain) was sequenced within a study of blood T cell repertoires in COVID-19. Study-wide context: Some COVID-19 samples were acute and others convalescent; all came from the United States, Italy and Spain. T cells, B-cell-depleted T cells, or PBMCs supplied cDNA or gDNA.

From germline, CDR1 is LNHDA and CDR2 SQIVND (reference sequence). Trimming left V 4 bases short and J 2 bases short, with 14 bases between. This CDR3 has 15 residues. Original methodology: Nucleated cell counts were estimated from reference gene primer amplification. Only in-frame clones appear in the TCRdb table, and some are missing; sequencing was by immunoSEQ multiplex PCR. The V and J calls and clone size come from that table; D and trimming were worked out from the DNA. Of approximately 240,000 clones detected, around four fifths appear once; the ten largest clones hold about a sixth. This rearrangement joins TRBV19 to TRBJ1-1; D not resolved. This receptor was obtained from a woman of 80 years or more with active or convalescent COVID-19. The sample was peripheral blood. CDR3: CASSRNREINTEAFF. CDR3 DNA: TGTGCCAGTAGTAGAAATCGAGAGATTAACACTGAAGCTTTCTTT.